Included here is one T cell receptor beta chain sequence, with context. These data are taken from a study of T-cell reconstitution after alpha-beta-depleted transplantation in children. Unique molecular identifiers featured in how the TCRbeta library was prepared. In TCRdb, the PCR reads were re-called with MiXCR into one record per CDR3 protein. The top ten clones hold around 5.8% of a sample with roughly 500,000 distinct CDR3 sequences, around 13% of them seen once. The trim removed 1 base at V and 6 bases at J, leaving 6 bases unmatched. The length of the CDR3 is 16 residues. Germline V lookup: CDR1 MNHEY, CDR2 SMNVEV (reference sequence).

The origin of this receptor is a human donor who donated a stem cell graft to a child with combined immunodeficiency. This rearrangement joins TRBV27 to TRBJ2-4; the match to TRBD1 covers 10 bases. The sample consisted of PBMCs from the stem cell graft donor, taken from the stem cell graft. CDR3 sequence (DNA): TGTGCCAGCAGTTTATGGGGACAGGGGTCAGCAAACATTCAGTACTTC. Protein: CASSLWGQGSANIQYF.